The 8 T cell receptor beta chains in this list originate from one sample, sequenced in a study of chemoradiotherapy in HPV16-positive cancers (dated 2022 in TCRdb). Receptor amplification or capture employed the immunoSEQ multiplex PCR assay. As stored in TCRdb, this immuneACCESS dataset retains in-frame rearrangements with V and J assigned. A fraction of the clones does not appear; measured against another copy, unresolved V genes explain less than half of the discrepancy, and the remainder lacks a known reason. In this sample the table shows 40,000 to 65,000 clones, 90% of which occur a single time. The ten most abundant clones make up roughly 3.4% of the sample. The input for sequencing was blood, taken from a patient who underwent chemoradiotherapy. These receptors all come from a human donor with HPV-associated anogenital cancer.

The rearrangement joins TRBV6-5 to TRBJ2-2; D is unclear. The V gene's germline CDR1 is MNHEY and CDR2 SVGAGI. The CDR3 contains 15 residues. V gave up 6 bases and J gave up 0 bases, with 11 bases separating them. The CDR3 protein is CASRFSSANTGELFF. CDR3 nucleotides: TGTGCCAGCAGGTTCAGTAGTGCGAACACCGGGGAGCTGTTTTTT.

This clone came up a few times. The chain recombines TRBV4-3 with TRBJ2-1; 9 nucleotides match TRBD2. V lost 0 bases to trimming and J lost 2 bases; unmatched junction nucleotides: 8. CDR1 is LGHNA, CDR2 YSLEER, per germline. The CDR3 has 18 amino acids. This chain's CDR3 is CASSQDPGGGRAYNEQFF. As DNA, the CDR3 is TGCGCCAGCAGCCAAGATCCGGGGGGCGGGAGGGCCTACAATGAGCAGTTCTTC.

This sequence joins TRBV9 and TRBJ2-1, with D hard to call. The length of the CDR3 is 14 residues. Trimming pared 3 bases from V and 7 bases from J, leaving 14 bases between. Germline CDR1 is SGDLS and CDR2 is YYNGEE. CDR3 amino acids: CASSGVGVTNEQFF. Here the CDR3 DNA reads TGTGCCAGCAGCGGAGTGGGCGTAACGAATGAGCAGTTCTTC.

Written as DNA, the CDR3 is TGTGCCAGTAGTACGGCCGGGGCCGGGACTGAAGCTTTCTTT. It is translated as CASSTAGAGTEAFF. The genes are TRBV19 and TRBJ1-1, with D perhaps TRBD1 (5 bases). The CDR3 extends over 14 amino acids. V shed 4 bases and J shed 5 bases, with 14 bases lying between them. The germline gives CDR1 LNHDA, CDR2 SQIVND (reference sequence).

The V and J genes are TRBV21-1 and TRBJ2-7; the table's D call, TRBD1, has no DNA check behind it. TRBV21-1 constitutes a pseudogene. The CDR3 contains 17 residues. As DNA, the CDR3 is TGTGCCAGCAGCCCTCGCTGTAGGGGACAGTGCAACCACGAGCAGTACTTC. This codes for CASSPRCRGQCNHEQYF.

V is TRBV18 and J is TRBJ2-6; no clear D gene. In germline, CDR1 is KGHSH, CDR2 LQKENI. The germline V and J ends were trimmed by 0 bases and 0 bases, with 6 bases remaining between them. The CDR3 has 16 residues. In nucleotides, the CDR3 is TGTGCCAGCTCACCACCCGGCACCTCTGGGGCCAACGTCCTGACTTTC. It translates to CASSPPGTSGANVLTF.

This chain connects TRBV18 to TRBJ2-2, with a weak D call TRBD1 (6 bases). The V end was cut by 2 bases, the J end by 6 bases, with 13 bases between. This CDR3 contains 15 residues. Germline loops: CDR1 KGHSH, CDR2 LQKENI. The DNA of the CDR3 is TGTGCCAGCTCACCAAGAAGACAGGATTCCGGGGAGCTGTTTTTT. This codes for CASSPRRQDSGELFF.

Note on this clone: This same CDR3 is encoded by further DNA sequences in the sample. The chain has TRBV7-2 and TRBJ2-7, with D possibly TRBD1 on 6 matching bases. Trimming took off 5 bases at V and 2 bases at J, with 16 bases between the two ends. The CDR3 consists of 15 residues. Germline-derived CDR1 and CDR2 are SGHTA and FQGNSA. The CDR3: CASSPRDNPPYEQYF. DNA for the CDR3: TGTGCCAGCAGCCCCCGGGACAATCCTCCCTACGAGCAGTACTTC.